This record concerns one T cell receptor beta chain sequence. The CDR3 runs to 15 residues. V was clipped by 6 bases and J by 3 bases; unmatched bases: 3. Germline CDR1 is ENHRY and CDR2 is SYGVKD. Seattle patients were enrolled while actively infected and followed longitudinally. Authors' processing steps: Amplified reference gene primers provided the basis for estimating nucleated cell counts. Profiling relied on immunoSEQ multiplex PCR, and the TCRdb table lists in-frame clones only, not all of them. The D gene and trimming were derived from the DNA, and the V and J assignments and clone size from that table. The data contain fewer than 400,000 clones, about 90% of them singletons. These data come from a study of blood T cell repertoires in COVID-19.

The sequence was obtained from a woman in her 30s with COVID-19, enrolled during active disease. The chain carries TRBV10-3 and TRBJ2-7; 15 positions match TRBD2. Specimen: peripheral blood. The CDR3: CAISPGLAGGYEQYF. The CDR3 bases are TGTGCCATCAGCCCGGGACTAGCGGGAGGCTACGAGCAGTACTTC.